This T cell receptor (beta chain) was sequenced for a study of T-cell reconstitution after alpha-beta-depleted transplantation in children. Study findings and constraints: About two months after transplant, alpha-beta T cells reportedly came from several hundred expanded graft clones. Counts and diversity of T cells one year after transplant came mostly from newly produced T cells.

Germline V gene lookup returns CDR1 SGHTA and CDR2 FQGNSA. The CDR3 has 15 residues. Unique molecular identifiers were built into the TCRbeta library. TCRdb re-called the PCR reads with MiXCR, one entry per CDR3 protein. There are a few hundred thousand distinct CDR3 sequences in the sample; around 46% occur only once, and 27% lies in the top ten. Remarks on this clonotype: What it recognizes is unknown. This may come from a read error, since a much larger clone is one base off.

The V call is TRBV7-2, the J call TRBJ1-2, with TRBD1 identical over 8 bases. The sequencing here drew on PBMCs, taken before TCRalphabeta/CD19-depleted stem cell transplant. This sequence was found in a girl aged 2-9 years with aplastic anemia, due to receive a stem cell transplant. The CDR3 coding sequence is TGTGCCAGCAGCTCCCGGTATGGACAGGGCCCTGGCGACACCTTC. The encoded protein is CASSSRYGQGPGDTF.